The 20 T cell receptor beta chains presented below share a single source sample, sequenced in a study of cytomegalovirus exposure and HLA in healthy donors. Sequencing used immunoSEQ multiplex PCR; TCRdb keeps in-frame clones, though not all of them. The sample shows about 120,000 clones, 80% to 90% of them seen only once. Input material: PBMCs. Every receptor here comes from a woman between 18 and 29 years old in good health and CMV-seronegative.

The V gene is TRBV18, the J gene TRBJ2-6; D might be TRBD1 (6 bases). Germline CDR1 and CDR2: KGHSH and LQKENI. V was clipped by 2 bases and J by 3 bases, with 8 bases between them. The CDR3 has 15 amino acids. For the CDR3, the DNA is TGTGCCAGCTCACCAAACAGGGTTGGGGCCAACGTCCTGACTTTC. This codes for CASSPNRVGANVLTF.

This clone has a single count. V is TRBV27 and J is TRBJ1-3, with 7 bases aligning to TRBD1. The CDR3 loop spans 14 amino acids. The V segment lost 4 bases and the J segment 2 bases; nucleotides outside the gene matches: 2. Germline values: CDR1 MNHEY, CDR2 SMNVEV (reference sequence). CDR3 DNA: TGTGCCAGCAGTTCTACAGGGGCTGGAAACACCATATATTTT. Protein sequence: CASSSTGAGNTIYF.

J is TRBJ2-2 and V is TRBV2; tentatively, D is TRBD2 (6 bases). The V end lost 6 bases, the J end lost 6 bases, and 20 bases lay between the germline ends. The CDR3 contains 16 residues. Germline V gives CDR1 SNHLY, CDR2 FYNNEI. In nucleotides, the CDR3 is TGTGCCAGCAGGCCACGGGACTCCCTAGGGGCCGGGGAGCTGTTTTTT. Protein product: CASRPRDSLGAGELFF.

This chain uses TRBV13 with TRBJ1-2; no clear D gene. Per germline, CDR1 PRHDT and CDR2 FYEKMQ (reference sequence). The length of the CDR3 is 11 residues. Deletions cut 4 bases from V and 5 bases from J, with 5 bases between. In DNA form, the CDR3 reads TGTGCCAGCAGCTCTCGGTATGGCTACACCTTC. It yields the protein CASSSRYGYTF.

This clone was seen a single time. This chain joins TRBV7-9 and TRBJ1-1; no clear D. This CDR3 has 15 amino acids. Germline lookup yields CDR1 SEHNR and CDR2 FQNEAQ (reference sequence). The V and J ends lost 1 base and 1 base respectively, with 10 bases between them. The CDR3 DNA reads TGTGCCAGCAGCTTAGGAGACACAACGAACACTGAAGCTTTCTTT. Its protein is CASSLGDTTNTEAFF.

The J gene is TRBJ2-1, the V gene TRBV7-3, with 8 bases lining up with TRBD1. The germline V gene has CDR1 SGHTA and CDR2 FQGTGA. The CDR3 is made up of 16 amino acids. J gave up 7 bases and V 5 bases, and 13 bases lay outside the gene matches. CDR3 in DNA: TGTGCCAGCAGCCCTTGGGGCGGACAGGGTCCGAATGAGCAGTTCTTC. It yields the protein CASSPWGGQGPNEQFF.

This clone came up a few times. The genes are TRBV20-1 and TRBJ1-2; D unclear. V was clipped by 3 bases and J by 8 bases, with 7 bases between them. The germline V gene encodes CDR1 DFQATT and CDR2 SNEGSKA (reference sequence). This CDR3 has 10 residues. The CDR3 DNA sequence: TGCAGTGCTAGCCATCGGGGCTACACCTTC. Translating it yields CSASHRGYTF.

The chain combines TRBV7-6 with TRBJ1-4; D is possibly TRBD1 (6 bases). The CDR3 sequence is 14 residues long. Trimming shortened V by 5 bases and J by 4 bases, and 11 bases separated the two germline ends. Germline CDR1 SGHVS, CDR2 FNYEAQ. CDR3 protein: CASSADRNNEKLFF. CDR3 coding DNA: TGTGCCAGCAGCGCAGACAGGAATAATGAAAAACTGTTTTTT.

The V and J genes are TRBV9 and TRBJ1-2; D is possibly TRBD1 (5 bases). This CDR3 spans 15 amino acids. Trimming took 2 bases from V and 2 from J, leaving 13 bases between them. Germline CDR1 reads SGDLS; CDR2 reads YYNGEE. The CDR3 loop reads CASSVVQGGNYGYTF. Here the CDR3 DNA reads TGTGCCAGCAGCGTGGTCCAGGGAGGGAACTATGGCTACACCTTC.

This chain uses TRBV5-1 with TRBJ2-5, with a possible D match to TRBD1 (6 bases). CDR3 length: 14 amino acids. CDR1 is SGHRS and CDR2 is YFSETQ in the germline V gene. V was clipped by 0 bases and J by 7 bases, with 13 bases between them. The CDR3 spells CASSLEQGLGTQYF. The CDR3 DNA sequence: TGCGCCAGCAGCTTGGAACAGGGTTTGGGGACCCAGTACTTC.

The V call is TRBV7-2, the J call TRBJ2-1, with 9 nucleotides matching TRBD2. J was trimmed by 0 bases and V by 5 bases; bases with no gene match: 14. CDR1 is SGHTA, CDR2 FQGNSA, per germline. This CDR3 is built from 19 residues. The CDR3 sequence: CASSARLAGYPSSYNEQFF. CDR3 sequence (DNA): TGTGCCAGCAGCGCGAGGCTAGCGGGGTACCCGAGCTCCTACAATGAGCAGTTCTTC.

This clone has only a few counts. The rearrangement links TRBV5-6 to TRBJ1-2; D is undetermined. The V end was cut by 3 bases, the J end by 5 bases, with 17 bases between. There are 15 residues in the CDR3. Germline V gene data show CDR1 as SGHDT and CDR2 as YYEEEE. CDR3 region: CASSSLRGSSYGYTF. The CDR3 nucleotides are TGTGCCAGCAGCTCATTACGGGGAAGTTCATATGGCTACACCTTC.

This clone was observed a single time. The chain links TRBV20-1 to TRBJ1-4; 7 nucleotides agree with TRBD1. The CDR3 is 11 residues long. Trimming took 1 base from V and 16 from J; bases not matched to a gene: 6. Germline V gene lookup returns CDR1 DFQATT and CDR2 SNEGSKA (reference sequence). CDR3 sequence (DNA): TGCAGTGCTAGAGTTGGAGGGGGCGGGTTTTTT. Encoded protein: CSARVGGGGFF.

The chain employs TRBV25-1 and TRBJ2-3; maybe TRBD1 (5 bases). The CDR3 runs to 14 residues. Trimming stripped 2 bases from V and 3 bases from J, with 9 bases between. CDR1 MGHDK and CDR2 SYGVNS come from the germline V gene. The CDR3 DNA reads TGTGCCAGCAGTGAAGCCAGGGCTACAGATACGCAGTATTTT. It codes for CASSEARATDTQYF.

The genes are TRBV28 and TRBJ2-3; TRBD2 matches 8 bases. CDR3 length: 15 residues. The V segment lost 3 bases and the J segment 3 bases; nucleotides outside the gene matches: 5. Germline-derived CDR1 and CDR2 are MDHEN and SYDVKM. DNA for the CDR3: TGTGCCAGCAGTTTCGGCGGGGGGCAGACAGATACGCAGTATTTT. Translation: CASSFGGGQTDTQYF.

V gene TRBV6-5 combines with J gene TRBJ1-2, with D maybe TRBD1 (6 bases). The CDR3 has 15 residues. With 0 bases removed from V and 5 bases from J, the gap between germline ends came to 13 bases. The germline CDR1 and CDR2 sequences are MNHEY and SVGAGI. This CDR3 is CASSYSAGETYGYTF. The CDR3 nucleotides are TGTGCCAGCAGTTACTCGGCAGGGGAAACTTATGGCTACACCTTC.

CDR3 bases: TGTGCCAGTAGTTCTCAACACCTAGGCTCCTACAATGAGCAGTTCTTC. The encoded protein is CASSSQHLGSYNEQFF. This sequence joins TRBV19 and TRBJ2-1, with D unresolved. Deletions cut 5 bases from V and 0 bases from J, with 14 bases between. The germline gives CDR1 LNHDA, CDR2 SQIVND (reference sequence). The CDR3 spans 16 residues. Based on the CDR3 plus reference TRBV19 and TRBJ2-1, the full variable domain is DGGITQSPKYLFRKEGQNVTLSCEQNLNHDAMYWYRQDPGQGLRLIYYSQIVNDFQKGDIAEGYSVSREKKESFPLTVTSAQKNPTAFYLCASSSQHLGSYNEQFFGPGTRLTVL.

This clone was recorded only once. The chain employs TRBV9 and TRBJ2-1; weak D call: TRBD1 (6 bases). CDR1 is SGDLS, CDR2 YYNGEE, per germline. Trimming removed 2 bases at V and 11 bases at J, with 11 bases between. The CDR3 has 12 amino acids. The CDR3 here is CASSVTTGKQFF. CDR3 nucleotides: TGTGCCAGCAGCGTTACCACAGGGAAGCAGTTCTTC.

This clone was recorded once. V is TRBV6-6 and J is TRBJ1-2; TRBD1 matches 7 bases. Germline CDR1 MNHNY, CDR2 SVGAGI (reference sequence). V lost 7 bases and J lost 8; bases outside the gene matches: 7. CDR3 length: 12 amino acids. This CDR3 is CASTRQGRGYTF. The CDR3 DNA sequence: TGTGCCAGCACCCGACAGGGAAGAGGCTACACCTTC.

This chain joins TRBV7-9 and TRBJ1-5; no firm D call. Trimming removed 5 bases from V and 0 bases from J, with 5 bases in between. This CDR3 is 13 amino acids long. Germline V gene sequence: CDR1 SEHNR, CDR2 FQNEAQ (reference sequence). The CDR3 reads CASSPISNQPQHF. DNA of the CDR3: TGTGCCAGCAGCCCTATTAGCAATCAGCCCCAGCATTTT.